This T cell receptor beta chain was sequenced for a study of T cells after yellow fever vaccination. About this clonotype: Its matching antigen is unknown.

Findings and limits, study-wide: The booster saw the reappearance of most primary-vaccination clones (roughly 96% CD4, roughly 87% CD8). There was a small share of clonotypes that showed up in both the CD4 and CD8 compartments.

There are 14 residues in the CDR3. V was cut by 5 bases and J by 6 bases, with 15 bases left in between. CDR1 is MNHEY and CDR2 is SVGAGI in the germline V gene. Universal primer sites and UMIs were introduced during 5'RACE template-switching synthesis of TCR cDNA. MiXCR was run by TCRdb on the 5' RACE reads, yielding one entry per CDR3 protein. This sample has around 320,000 distinct CDR3 sequences, with around 9.3% found just once. V gene TRBV6-5 combines with J gene TRBJ2-3, with D perhaps TRBD1 (6 bases). The receptor was isolated from a man aged 18 to 35 who received the YFV17D yellow fever vaccine. Material: CD4+ T cells sorted from PBMCs, obtained 5 days after the yellow fever booster vaccination. The CDR3 DNA reads as TGTGCCAGCAGTATTGTTACAGGGTCGGATACGCAGTATTTT. It yields the protein CASSIVTGSDTQYF.